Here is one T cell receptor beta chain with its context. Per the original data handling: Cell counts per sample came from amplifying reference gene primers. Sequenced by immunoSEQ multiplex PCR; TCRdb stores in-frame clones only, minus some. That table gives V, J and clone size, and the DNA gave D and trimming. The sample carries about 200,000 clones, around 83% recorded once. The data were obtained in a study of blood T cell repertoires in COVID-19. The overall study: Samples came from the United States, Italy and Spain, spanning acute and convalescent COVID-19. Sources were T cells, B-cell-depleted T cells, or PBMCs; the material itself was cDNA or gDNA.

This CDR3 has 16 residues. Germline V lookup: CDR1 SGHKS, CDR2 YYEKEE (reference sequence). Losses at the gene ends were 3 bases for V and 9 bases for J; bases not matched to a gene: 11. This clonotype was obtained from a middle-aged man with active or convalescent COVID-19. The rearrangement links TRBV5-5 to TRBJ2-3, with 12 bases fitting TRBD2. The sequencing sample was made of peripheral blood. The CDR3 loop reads CASSSTSGRPPGTQYF. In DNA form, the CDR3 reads TGTGCCAGCAGCTCCACTAGCGGGAGGCCACCGGGAACGCAGTATTTT. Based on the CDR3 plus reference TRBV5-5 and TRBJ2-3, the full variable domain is DAGVTQSPTHLIKTRGQQVTLRCSPISGHKSVSWYQQVLGQGPQFIFQYYEKEERGRGNFPDRFSARQFPNYSSELNVNALLLGDSALYLCASSSTSGRPPGTQYFGPGTRLTVL.